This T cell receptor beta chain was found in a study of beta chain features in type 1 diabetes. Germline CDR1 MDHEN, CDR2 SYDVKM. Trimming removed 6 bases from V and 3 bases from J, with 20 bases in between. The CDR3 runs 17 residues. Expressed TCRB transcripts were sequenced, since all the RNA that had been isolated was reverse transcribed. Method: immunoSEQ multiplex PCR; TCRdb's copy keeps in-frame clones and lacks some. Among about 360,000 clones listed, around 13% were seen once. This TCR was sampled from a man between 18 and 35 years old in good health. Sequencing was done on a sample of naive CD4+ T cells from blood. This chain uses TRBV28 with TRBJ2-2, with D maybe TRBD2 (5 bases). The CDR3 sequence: CASSPSGPGKDTGELFF. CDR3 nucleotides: TGTGCCAGCAGCCCTTCGGGTCCCGGGAAGGACACCGGGGAGCTGTTTTTT.